The entry that follows covers one TCR beta chain sequence. This entry is derived from a study of T-cell reconstitution after alpha-beta-depleted transplantation in children. A library of TCRbeta sequences, prepared with unique molecular identifiers, was generated. TCRdb independently ran MiXCR on the PCR reads; one entry per CDR3 protein. Here the sample spans nearly 550,000 distinct CDR3 sequences, around 16% being singletons. With V trimmed by 3 bases and J by 7 bases, 8 bases remained unmatched. The CDR3 consists of 14 residues. Per germline, CDR1 DFQATT and CDR2 SNEGSKA (reference sequence). This specimen was PBMCs from the stem cell graft donor, taken from the stem cell graft. This TCR derives from a human donor who donated a stem cell graft to a child with acute lymphoblastic leukemia. The gene calls are TRBV20-1 and TRBJ2-1; 8 nucleotides align to TRBD2. In DNA form, the CDR3 reads TGCAGTGCTAGCGGGAGGGCCATGAGAAATGAGCAGTTCTTC. This encodes CSASGRAMRNEQFF.